This T cell receptor beta chain was found in a study of control samples from healthy donors and cancer patients. Data came from immunoSEQ multiplex PCR; TCRdb stores just in-frame clones and leaves some out. The sample contains under 150,000 clones, more than 85% of which appear only once. Sequencing was carried out using blood. The sequence came from a woman in her thirties in good health.

The CDR3 bases are TGTGCCAGCAGCTTAGGGGGCCGCGGGAAAGAGACCCAGTACTTC. Amino acids: CASSLGGRGKETQYF. This chain connects TRBV7-2 to TRBJ2-5, with D tentatively TRBD2 (6 bases). Deletions cut 1 base from V and 3 bases from J, with 12 bases between. CDR1 and CDR2 from the germline V gene are SGHTA and FQGNSA. This CDR3 has 15 amino acids.